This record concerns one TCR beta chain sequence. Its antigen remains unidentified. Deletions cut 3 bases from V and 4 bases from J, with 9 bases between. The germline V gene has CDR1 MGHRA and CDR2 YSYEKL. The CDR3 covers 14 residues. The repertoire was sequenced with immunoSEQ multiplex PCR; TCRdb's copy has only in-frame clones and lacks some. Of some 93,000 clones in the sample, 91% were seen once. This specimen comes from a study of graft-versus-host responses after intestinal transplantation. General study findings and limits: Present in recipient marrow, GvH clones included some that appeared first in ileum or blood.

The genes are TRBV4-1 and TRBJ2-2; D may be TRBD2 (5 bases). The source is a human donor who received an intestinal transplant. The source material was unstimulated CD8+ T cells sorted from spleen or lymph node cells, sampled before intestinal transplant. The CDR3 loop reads CASSQSRVTGELFF. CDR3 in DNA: TGCGCCAGCAGCCAGTCGAGGGTCACCGGGGAGCTGTTTTTT.